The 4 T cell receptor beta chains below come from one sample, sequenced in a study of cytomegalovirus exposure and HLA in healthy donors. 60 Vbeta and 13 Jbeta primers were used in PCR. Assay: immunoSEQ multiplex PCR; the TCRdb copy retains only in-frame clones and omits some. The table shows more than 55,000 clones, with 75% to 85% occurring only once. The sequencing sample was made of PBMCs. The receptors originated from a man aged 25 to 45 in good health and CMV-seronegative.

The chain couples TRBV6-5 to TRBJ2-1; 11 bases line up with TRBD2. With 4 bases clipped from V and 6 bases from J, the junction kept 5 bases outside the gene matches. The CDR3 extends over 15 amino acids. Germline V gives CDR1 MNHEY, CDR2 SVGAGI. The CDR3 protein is CASSFLAGGLNEQFF. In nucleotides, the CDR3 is TGTGCCAGCAGTTTCCTAGCGGGAGGTCTCAATGAGCAGTTCTTC.

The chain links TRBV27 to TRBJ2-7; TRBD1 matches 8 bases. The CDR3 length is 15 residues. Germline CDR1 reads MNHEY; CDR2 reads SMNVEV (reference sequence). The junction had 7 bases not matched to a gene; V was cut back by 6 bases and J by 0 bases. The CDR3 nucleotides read TGTGCCAGCAGCGGATACAGGGGGAACTCCTACGAGCAGTACTTC. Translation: CASSGYRGNSYEQYF.

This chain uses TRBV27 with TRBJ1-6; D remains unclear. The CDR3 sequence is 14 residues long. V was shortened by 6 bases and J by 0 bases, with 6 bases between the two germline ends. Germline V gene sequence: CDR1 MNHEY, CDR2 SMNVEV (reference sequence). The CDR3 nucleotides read TGTGCCAGCAGCCCGAGCTCCTATAATTCACCCCTCCACTTT. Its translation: CASSPSSYNSPLHF.

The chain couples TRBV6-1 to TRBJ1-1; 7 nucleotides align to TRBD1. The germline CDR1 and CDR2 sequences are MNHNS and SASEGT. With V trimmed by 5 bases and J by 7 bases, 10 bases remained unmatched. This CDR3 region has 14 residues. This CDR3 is CASSSDRVRVEAFF. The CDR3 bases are TGTGCCAGCAGTAGCGACAGGGTTCGGGTTGAAGCTTTCTTT.